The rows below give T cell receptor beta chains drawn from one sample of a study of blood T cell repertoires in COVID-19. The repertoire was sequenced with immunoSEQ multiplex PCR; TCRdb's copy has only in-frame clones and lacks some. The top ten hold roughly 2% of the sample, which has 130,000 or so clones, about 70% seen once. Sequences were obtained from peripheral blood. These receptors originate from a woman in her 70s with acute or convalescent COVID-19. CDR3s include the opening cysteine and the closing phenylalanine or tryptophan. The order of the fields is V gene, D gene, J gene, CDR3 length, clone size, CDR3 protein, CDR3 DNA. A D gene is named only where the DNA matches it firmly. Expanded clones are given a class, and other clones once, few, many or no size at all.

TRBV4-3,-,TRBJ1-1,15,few,CASSQEVSVNTEAFF,TGCGCCAGCAGCCAAGAAGTCAGCGTAAACACTGAAGCTTTCTTT
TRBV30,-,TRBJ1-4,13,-,CAWGQVANEKLFF,TGTGCCTGGGGCCAGGTTGCTAATGAAAAACTGTTTTTT
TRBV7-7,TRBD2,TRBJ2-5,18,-,CASSWGTSGGLLQEAQYF,TGTGCCAGCAGCTGGGGGACTAGCGGGGGCCTCCTACAAGAGGCCCAGTACTTC
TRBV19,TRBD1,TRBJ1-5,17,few,CASSISRGYRIDQPQHF,TGTGCCAGTAGTATAAGCAGGGGGTATAGGATCGATCAGCCCCAGCATTTT
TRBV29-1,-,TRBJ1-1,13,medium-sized,CSVEGQGNTEAFF,TGCAGCGTTGAGGGGCAGGGGAACACTGAAGCTTTCTTT
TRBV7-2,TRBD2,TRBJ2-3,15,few,CASSLGGGGSDTQYF,TGTGCCAGCAGCTTAGGGGGCGGGGGTTCAGATACGCAGTATTTT
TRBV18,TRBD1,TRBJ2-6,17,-,CASSSGQGAIGANVLTF,TGTGCCAGCTCATCGGGACAGGGCGCTATTGGGGCCAACGTCCTGACTTTC
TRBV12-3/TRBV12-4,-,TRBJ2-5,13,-,CASSFRGAETQYF,TGTGCCAGCAGTTTTCGGGGGGCTGAGACCCAGTACTTC
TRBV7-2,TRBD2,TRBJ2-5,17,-,CASSLDLAGGYQETQYF,TGTGCCAGCAGCTTGGATCTAGCGGGGGGCTACCAAGAGACCCAGTACTTC
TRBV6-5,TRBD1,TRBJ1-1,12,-,CASSTGTGVAFF,TGTGCCAGCAGTACCGGGACAGGGGTCGCTTTCTTT
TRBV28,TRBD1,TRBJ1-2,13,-,CASSPQGAGGYTF,TGTGCCAGCAGTCCGCAGGGGGCGGGTGGCTACACCTTC
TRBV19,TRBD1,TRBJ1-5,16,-,CASSMETGVGNQPQHF,TGTGCCAGTAGTATGGAGACAGGGGTCGGCAATCAGCCCCAGCATTTT
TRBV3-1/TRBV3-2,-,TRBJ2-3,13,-,CASSQERRATQYF,TGTGCCAGCAGCCAAGAGAGGCGAGCTACGCAGTATTTT
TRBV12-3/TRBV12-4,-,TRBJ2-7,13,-,CASSLAPRVRPYF,TGTGCCAGCAGTTTAGCGCCCAGGGTCCGTCCGTACTTC
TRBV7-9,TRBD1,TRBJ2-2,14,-,CASSLTGATGELFF,TGTGCCAGCAGCTTAACAGGGGCCACCGGGGAGCTGTTTTTT
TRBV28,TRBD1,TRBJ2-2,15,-,CASSQGDRSTGELFF,TGTGCCAGCAGTCAAGGGGACAGGTCTACCGGGGAGCTGTTTTTT
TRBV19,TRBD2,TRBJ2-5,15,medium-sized,CASRGLAGGGETQYF,TGTGCCAGTAGGGGACTAGCGGGAGGCGGAGAGACCCAGTACTTC
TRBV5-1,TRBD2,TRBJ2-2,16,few,CASSSILAGGTGELFF,TGCGCCAGCAGTTCCATCCTAGCGGGAGGAACCGGGGAGCTGTTTTTT
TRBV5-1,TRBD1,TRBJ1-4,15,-,CASSPSGGTNEKLFF,TGCGCCAGCAGCCCCTCAGGGGGCACTAATGAAAAACTGTTTTTT
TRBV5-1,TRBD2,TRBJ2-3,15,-,CASSFSGGGTDTQYF,TGCGCCAGCAGCTTTAGCGGGGGGGGCACAGATACGCAGTATTTT
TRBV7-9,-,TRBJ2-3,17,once,CASSGRTGRRRTDTQYF,TGTGCCAGCAGCGGACGTACAGGTAGAAGGCGCACAGATACGCAGTATTTT
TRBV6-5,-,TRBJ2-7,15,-,CASSRSGWDSYEQYF,TGTGCCAGCAGTAGATCAGGGTGGGACTCCTACGAGCAGTACTTC
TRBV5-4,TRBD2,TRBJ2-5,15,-,CASSRPSGGEETQYF,TGTGCCAGCAGCAGGCCTAGCGGGGGAGAAGAGACCCAGTACTTC
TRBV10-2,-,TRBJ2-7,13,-,CASTGLLRYEQYF,TGCGCCAGCACGGGACTCCTTCGTTACGAGCAGTACTTC